Below are 6 T cell receptor beta chains sequenced from a single sample in a study of immune cell composition in non-small cell lung cancer. Some clones are missing from TCRdb's copy, which holds only in-frame ones; the method was immunoSEQ multiplex PCR. The sample contains over 2,000 clones, about two thirds of which appear only once. The material sequenced was lung tumor tissue. The receptors originated from a human donor with non-small cell lung cancer.

V is TRBV7-6 and J is TRBJ2-1; D might be TRBD1 (6 bases). Germline V gene lookup returns CDR1 SGHVS and CDR2 FNYEAQ. The CDR3 extends over 15 amino acids. The ends were cut back, 5 bases at V and 7 bases at J, with 18 bases in the middle. CDR3 sequence: CASSPDRTSRNEQFF. The CDR3 region has the DNA TGTGCCAGCAGCCCGGACAGAACCTCCCGGAATGAGCAGTTCTTC.

The V gene is TRBV29-1, the J gene TRBJ1-2; D gene unclear. The germline gives CDR1 SQVTM, CDR2 ANQGSEA. The CDR3 consists of 12 residues. The germline V and J ends were trimmed by 3 bases and 7 bases, with 12 bases remaining between them. The CDR3 DNA reads TGCAGCGTTGAGGCGCGGGCAGCTGGCTACACCTTC. It encodes CSVEARAAGYTF.

This clone was counted only a few times. The rearrangement uses TRBV30 and TRBJ1-2, with 8 bases that match TRBD1. Germline V CDR1 and CDR2: GTSNPN, SVGIG (reference sequence). V gave up 1 base and J gave up 7 bases; unmatched junction bases: 5. This CDR3 is built from 13 residues. The CDR3 coding sequence is TGTGCCTGGAGTGGACAGGGGTATGGTGGCTACACCTTC. Protein sequence: CAWSGQGYGGYTF.

This clone appeared a few times. This rearrangement joins TRBV19 to TRBJ2-2, with 9 nucleotides matching TRBD1. CDR3 length: 16 residues. From germline, CDR1 is LNHDA and CDR2 SQIVND (reference sequence). Trimming took 6 bases from V and 7 from J; bases not matched to a gene: 12. Here the CDR3 reads CASRKGPGQGNGELFF. The CDR3 DNA sequence: TGTGCCAGTAGGAAGGGACCGGGACAGGGTAACGGGGAGCTGTTTTTT.

This chain uses TRBV4-3 with TRBJ1-6; 7 nucleotides line up with TRBD1. The CDR3 consists of 15 residues. CDR1 LGHNA and CDR2 YSLEER come from the germline V gene. The ends lost 3 bases at V and 5 bases at J; junction bases unmatched: 4. DNA of the CDR3: TGCGCCAGCAGCCACGGGACAGCCAATAATTCACCCCTCCACTTT. Translation: CASSHGTANNSPLHF.

The chain has TRBV2 and TRBJ2-1, with D perhaps TRBD1 (6 bases). The germline V and J ends were trimmed by 3 bases and 4 bases, with 10 bases remaining between them. The germline V gene has CDR1 SNHLY and CDR2 FYNNEI. This CDR3 spans 14 amino acids. The CDR3 sequence: CASSDRTAYNEQFF. As DNA, the CDR3 is TGTGCCAGCAGTGATCGGACAGCTTACAATGAGCAGTTCTTC.